These 17 T cell receptor beta chains were sequenced from one sample in a study of T cells in Graves' hyperthyroidism and ophthalmopathy. RNA transcripts served as the template for amplifying TCR beta CDR3 regions. When the TCR CDR3 underwent first-round RT-PCR, the HTBI primer set was used. TCRdb used MiXCR to reprocess the multiplex PCR reads, holding one entry per CDR3 protein. The table shows approximately 380,000 distinct CDR3 sequences, with about 18% occurring only once. The sample was blood. These receptors originate from a man between 18 and 29 years old with Graves' ophthalmopathy.

Comment on this clonotype: A much larger clone differs by one base, so this may be a read error. This chain uses TRBV5-1 with TRBJ2-2, with D perhaps TRBD2 (6 bases). CDR3 size: 15 residues. Germline CDR1 reads SGHRS; CDR2 reads YFSETQ. This CDR3 is CASSASGTYTGELLF. The CDR3 DNA is TGCGCCAGCAGCGCCTCCGGGACTTACACCGGGGAGCTGCTTTTT.

This clonotype appeared many times. The chain employs TRBV6-1 and TRBJ2-5; perhaps D is TRBD1 or TRBD2 (6 bases each). The CDR3 runs 16 residues. Germline CDR1 and CDR2: MNHNS and SASEGT. V was pared by 11 bases and J by 1 base, with 23 bases between. The CDR3: CASRGGPRGAQETQYF. The DNA of the CDR3 is TGTGCCTCCAGAGGGGGGCCAAGAGGGGCCCAAGAGACCCAGTACTTC.

This clonotype has a handful of counts. The chain joins TRBV10-1 to TRBJ2-5; TRBD1 matches at 8 bases. Per the germline V gene, CDR1 is WNHNN and CDR2 is SYGVQD (reference sequence). After removal of 3 bases from V and 2 bases from J, the junction contained 5 bases not matched to a gene. The CDR3 runs to 15 residues. CDR3 loop: CASSDPGTGQETQYF. Written as DNA, the CDR3 is TGCGCCAGCAGTGACCCCGGGACAGGACAAGAGACCCAGTACTTC.

The chain has TRBV20-1 and TRBJ2-1, with 13 bases identical to TRBD2. Germline CDR1 reads DFQATT; CDR2 reads SNEGSKA (reference sequence). The CDR3 is 13 residues long. V was pared by 8 bases and J by 5 bases, with 3 bases of the junction left unmatched. The CDR3 is CSPLAGGNNEQFF. The CDR3 DNA reads as TGCAGTCCACTAGCGGGGGGGAACAATGAGCAGTTCTTC.

This clonotype was picked up a small number of times. A much more abundant neighbour one base away suggests this may be a read error. The rearrangement links TRBV12-3 or TRBV12-4 to TRBJ1-1; weak D call: TRBD1 (5 bases). This CDR3 is built from 19 residues. The ends were cut back, 1 base at V and 0 bases at J, with 21 bases in the middle. The CDR3 DNA is TGTGCCAGCAGTTTAGGATTGGGGGGACGGGAGGATATGAACACTGAAGCTTTCTTT. It yields the protein CASSLGLGGREDMNTEAFF.

This clonotype was seen repeatedly, ten times or more. This chain joins TRBV20-1 and TRBJ2-7; 7 positions agree with TRBD2. This CDR3 has 15 amino acids. Germline lookup yields CDR1 DFQATT and CDR2 SNEGSKA (reference sequence). Trimming took 0 bases from V and 1 from J; bases not matched to a gene: 6. Here the CDR3 reads CSAREPRGGSYEQYF. In DNA, the CDR3 is TGCAGTGCTAGAGAACCGAGGGGAGGGTCCTACGAGCAGTACTTC.

This clonotype has at least ten counts. The chain joins TRBV12-3 or TRBV12-4 to TRBJ1-1; 8 nucleotides agree with TRBD1. V lost 5 bases, J lost 5 bases, and 10 bases stayed unmatched. The CDR3 contains 15 residues. The DNA of the CDR3 is TGTGCCAGCAGTCCCACAAATACAGGGGGGACTGAAGCTTTCTTT. Amino acids: CASSPTNTGGTEAFF.

This clonotype came up once. The chain carries TRBV5-1 and TRBJ1-1; D remains unclear. Germline loops: CDR1 SGHRS, CDR2 YFSETQ. The V end was cut by 2 bases, the J end by 5 bases, with 19 bases between. CDR3 size: 16 residues. CDR3 nucleotide sequence: TGCGCCAGCAGCTTCAACGCCGGGGTAATAAGGACTGAAGCTTTCTTT. Residues: CASSFNAGVIRTEAFF.

As to this clonotype: A read error is possible here, since a much larger clone lies one base away. The chain recombines TRBV28 with TRBJ1-2, with 7 nucleotides matching TRBD1. This CDR3 region has 12 residues. Germline assignment: CDR1 MDHEN and CDR2 SYDVKM. V lost 11 bases, J lost 4 bases, and 7 bases stayed unmatched. CDR3 nucleotides: TGTGCCGGCCATCAGGGGGTCTATGGCTACACCTTC. It is translated as CAGHQGVYGYTF.

Only a few counts were recorded for this clonotype. The chain couples TRBV20-1 to TRBJ2-7; TRBD2 might be the D (6 bases). The CDR3 covers 11 residues. The ends were cut back, 5 bases at V and 7 bases at J, with 12 bases in the middle. Looked up from germline, CDR1 is DFQATT and CDR2 is SNEGSKA (reference sequence). CDR3 sequence: CSAPGGGEQYF. The CDR3 DNA reads as TGCAGTGCTCCGGGTGGGGGGGAGCAGTACTTC.

This rearrangement joins TRBV3-1 to TRBJ2-2; possibly TRBD2 for D (6 bases). Between the trimmed V and J ends, which lost 4 bases and 1 base, there was a span of 13 bases. This CDR3 region has 16 residues. Germline V gene data show CDR1 as LGHDT and CDR2 as YNNKEL (reference sequence). The CDR3 coding sequence is TGTGCCAGCAGCCCAAGGGACTTCGGGAACACCGGGGAGCTGTTTTTT. Residues: CASSPRDFGNTGELFF. The full variable domain, its missing parts supplied by reference TRBV3-1 and TRBJ2-2, is DTAVSQTPKYLVTQMGNDKSIKCEQNLGHDTMYWYKQDSKKFLKIMFSYNNKELIINETVPNRFSPKSPDKAHLNLHINSLELGDSAVYFCASSPRDFGNTGELFFGEGSRLTVL.

This clonotype was seen a few times. The chain is built from TRBV7-6 and TRBJ1-2; TRBD1 agrees at 10 bases. V gave up 1 base and J gave up 7 bases; unmatched junction bases: 12. CDR1 is SGHVS, CDR2 FNYEAQ, per germline. The CDR3 contains 17 residues. CDR3 coding DNA: TGTGCCAGCAGCTTAGTCCCCCCCGGGACAGGGGTTCGTGGCTACACCTTC. Residues: CASSLVPPGTGVRGYTF.

The rearrangement uses TRBV5-1 and TRBJ2-5; D is unclear. V shed 0 bases and J shed 12 bases, with 9 bases lying between them. CDR1 is SGHRS and CDR2 is YFSETQ in the germline V gene. This CDR3 is 11 amino acids long. CDR3 region: CASSLEGTEYF. The CDR3 region has the DNA TGCGCCAGCAGCTTGGAGGGAACCGAGTACTTC.

There are many counts of this clonotype. V and J are TRBV3-1 and TRBJ1-5; no definite D call. Germline lookup yields CDR1 LGHDT and CDR2 YNNKEL (reference sequence). Trimming removed 3 bases from V and 2 bases from J, with 8 bases in between. The CDR3 covers 14 residues. The CDR3 here is CASSQQIGNQPQHF. The DNA of the CDR3 is TGTGCCAGCAGCCAGCAGATTGGCAATCAGCCCCAGCATTTT. The entire variable domain, with the rest obtained from reference TRBV3-1 and TRBJ1-5, is as follows: DTAVSQTPKYLVTQMGNDKSIKCEQNLGHDTMYWYKQDSKKFLKIMFSYNNKELIINETVPNRFSPKSPDKAHLNLHINSLELGDSAVYFCASSQQIGNQPQHFGDGTRLSIL.

The CDR3 protein is CASSDIQGAGGNQPQHF. The CDR3 region has the DNA TGTGCCAGCAGTGATATACAGGGGGCAGGGGGCAATCAGCCCCAGCATTTT. The chain has TRBV6-1 and TRBJ1-5; 9 bases align to TRBD1. The CDR3 covers 17 residues. Germline V gives CDR1 MNHNS, CDR2 SASEGT. V shed 3 bases, J shed 2 bases, and the junction held 8 bases outside the gene matches.

In its sample, this clonotype was seen many times. The germline gene is not matched at one end of the junction; a read error may be the cause. The CDR3, as DNA: TGTGCCGGCAGTCCACAGGGAGATCGTTCGCCCCTCCACTTT. Its translation is CAGSPQGDRSPLHF. V is TRBV6-1 and J is TRBJ1-6; perhaps TRBD1 as D (6 bases). The CDR3 has 14 amino acids. Looked up from germline, CDR1 is MNHNS and CDR2 is SASEGT.

The chain uses TRBV7-9 and TRBJ2-3; 8 positions match TRBD1. The CDR3 has 14 amino acids. Germline CDR1 SEHNR, CDR2 FQNEAQ (reference sequence). The J segment lost 4 bases and the V segment lost 5 bases, leaving 5 bases of the junction unmatched. The chain's CDR3 is CASSRGQGADTQYF. The DNA for the CDR3 is TGTGCCAGCAGCCGCGGACAGGGAGCAGATACGCAGTATTTT.